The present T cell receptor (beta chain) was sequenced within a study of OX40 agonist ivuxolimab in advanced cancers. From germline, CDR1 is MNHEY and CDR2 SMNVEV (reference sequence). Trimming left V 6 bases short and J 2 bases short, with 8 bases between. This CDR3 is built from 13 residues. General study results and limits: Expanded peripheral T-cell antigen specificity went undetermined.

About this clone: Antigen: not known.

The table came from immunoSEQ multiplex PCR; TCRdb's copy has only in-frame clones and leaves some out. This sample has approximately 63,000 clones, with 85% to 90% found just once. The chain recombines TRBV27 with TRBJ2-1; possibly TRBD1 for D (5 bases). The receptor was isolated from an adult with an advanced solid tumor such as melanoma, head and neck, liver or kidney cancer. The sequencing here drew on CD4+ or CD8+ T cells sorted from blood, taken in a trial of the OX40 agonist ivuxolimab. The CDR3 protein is CASRLTAYNEQFF. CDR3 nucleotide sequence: TGTGCCAGCAGACTGACAGCCTACAATGAGCAGTTCTTC.